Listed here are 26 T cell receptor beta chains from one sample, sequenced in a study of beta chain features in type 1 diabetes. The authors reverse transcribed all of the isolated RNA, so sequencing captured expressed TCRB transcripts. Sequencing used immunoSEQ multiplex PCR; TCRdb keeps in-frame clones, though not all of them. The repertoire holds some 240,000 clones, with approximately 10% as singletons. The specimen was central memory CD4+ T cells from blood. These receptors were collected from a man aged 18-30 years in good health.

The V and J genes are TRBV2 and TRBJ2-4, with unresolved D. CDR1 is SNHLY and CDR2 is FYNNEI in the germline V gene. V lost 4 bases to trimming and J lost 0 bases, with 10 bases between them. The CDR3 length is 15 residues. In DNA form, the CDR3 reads TGTGCCAGCAGTGGGAGTAGGCTAGCCAAAAACATTCAGTACTTC. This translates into CASSGSRLAKNIQYF.

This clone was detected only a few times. The CDR3 DNA follows: TGTGCCAGCAGCTCTACTCGACTAGCGGATACCTCCTACGAGCAGTACTTC. Protein product: CASSSTRLADTSYEQYF. This chain links TRBV7-9 with TRBJ2-7; TRBD2 aligns across 9 bases. From germline, CDR1 is SEHNR and CDR2 FQNEAQ (reference sequence). This CDR3 is 17 amino acids long. The J segment lost 0 bases and the V segment lost 4 bases, leaving 10 bases of the junction unmatched.

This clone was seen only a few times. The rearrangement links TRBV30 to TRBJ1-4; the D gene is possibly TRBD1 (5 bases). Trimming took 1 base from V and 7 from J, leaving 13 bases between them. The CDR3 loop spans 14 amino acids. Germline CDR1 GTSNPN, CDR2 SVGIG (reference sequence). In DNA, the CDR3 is TGTGCCTGGAGTGACCTGGCAGGGACTGAAAAACTGTTTTTT. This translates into CAWSDLAGTEKLFF.

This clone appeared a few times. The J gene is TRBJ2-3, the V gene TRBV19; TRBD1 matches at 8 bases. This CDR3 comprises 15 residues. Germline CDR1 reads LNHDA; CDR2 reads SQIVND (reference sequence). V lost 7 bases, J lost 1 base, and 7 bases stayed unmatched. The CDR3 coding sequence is TGTGCCAGTACCATAAGGGGACAGGGCACAGATACGCAGTATTTT. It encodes CASTIRGQGTDTQYF.

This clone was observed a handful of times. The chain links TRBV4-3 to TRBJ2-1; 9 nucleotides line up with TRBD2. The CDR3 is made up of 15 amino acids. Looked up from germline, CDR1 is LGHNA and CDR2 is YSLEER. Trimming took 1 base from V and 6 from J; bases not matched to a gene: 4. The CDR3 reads CASSQARLAVNEQFF. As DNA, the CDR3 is TGCGCCAGCAGCCAAGCCAGACTAGCGGTCAATGAGCAGTTCTTC.

CDR3 region: CASSPGGSTDTQYF. The CDR3, as DNA: TGTGCCAGCTCACCGGGGGGCTCCACAGATACGCAGTATTTT. J is TRBJ2-3 and V is TRBV18, with D perhaps TRBD1 or TRBD2 (6 bases each). The CDR3 spans 14 residues. Between the trimmed V and J ends, which lost 3 bases and 2 bases, there was a span of 9 bases. CDR1 and CDR2 from the germline V gene are KGHSH and LQKENI.

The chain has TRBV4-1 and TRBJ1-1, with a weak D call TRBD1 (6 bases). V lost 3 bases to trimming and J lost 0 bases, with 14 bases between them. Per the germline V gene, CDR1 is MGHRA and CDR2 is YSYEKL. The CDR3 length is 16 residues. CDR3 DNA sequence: TGCGCCAGCAGCCAGCGCCCCTGGACAGTGAACACTGAAGCTTTCTTT. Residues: CASSQRPWTVNTEAFF.

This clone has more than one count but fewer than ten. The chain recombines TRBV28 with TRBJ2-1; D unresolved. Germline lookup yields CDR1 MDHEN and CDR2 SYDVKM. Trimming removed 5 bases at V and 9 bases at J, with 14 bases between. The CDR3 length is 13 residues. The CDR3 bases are TGTGCCAGCAGTCCCCCTTGGGCTCGTGAGCAGTTCTTC. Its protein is CASSPPWAREQFF.

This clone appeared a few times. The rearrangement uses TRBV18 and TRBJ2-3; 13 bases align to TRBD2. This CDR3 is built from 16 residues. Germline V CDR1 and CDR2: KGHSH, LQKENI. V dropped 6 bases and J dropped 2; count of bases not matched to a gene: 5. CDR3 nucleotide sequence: TGTGCCAGCTCCGGGACTAGCGGGATCGACACAGATACGCAGTATTTT. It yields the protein CASSGTSGIDTDTQYF.

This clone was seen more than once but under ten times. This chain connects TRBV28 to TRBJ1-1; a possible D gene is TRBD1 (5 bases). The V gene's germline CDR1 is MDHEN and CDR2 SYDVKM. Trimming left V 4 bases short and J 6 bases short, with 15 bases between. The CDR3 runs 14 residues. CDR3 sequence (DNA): TGTGCCAGCAGTTCCCTCTTTAGGGGCGCTGAAGCTTTCTTT. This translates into CASSSLFRGAEAFF.

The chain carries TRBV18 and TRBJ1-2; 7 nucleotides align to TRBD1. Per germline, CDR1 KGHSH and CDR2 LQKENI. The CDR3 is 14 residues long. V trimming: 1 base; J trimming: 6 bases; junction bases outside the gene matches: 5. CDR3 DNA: TGTGCCAGCTCACCACGGGACAGACCTCATGGCTACACCTTC. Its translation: CASSPRDRPHGYTF.

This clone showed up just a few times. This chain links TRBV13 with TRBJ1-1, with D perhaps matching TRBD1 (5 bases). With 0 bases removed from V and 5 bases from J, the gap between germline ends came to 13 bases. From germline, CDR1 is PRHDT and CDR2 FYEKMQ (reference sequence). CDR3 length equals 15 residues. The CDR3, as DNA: TGTGCCAGCAGCTTAGGTAGCGGGGGTAGGACTGAAGCTTTCTTT. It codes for CASSLGSGGRTEAFF.

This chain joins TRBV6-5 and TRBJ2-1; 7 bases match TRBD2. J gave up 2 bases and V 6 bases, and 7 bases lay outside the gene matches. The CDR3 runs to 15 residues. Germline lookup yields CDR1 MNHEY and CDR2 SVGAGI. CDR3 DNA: TGTGCCAGCAGATTTTCAAGCGGGACCTACAATGAGCAGTTCTTC. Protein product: CASRFSSGTYNEQFF.

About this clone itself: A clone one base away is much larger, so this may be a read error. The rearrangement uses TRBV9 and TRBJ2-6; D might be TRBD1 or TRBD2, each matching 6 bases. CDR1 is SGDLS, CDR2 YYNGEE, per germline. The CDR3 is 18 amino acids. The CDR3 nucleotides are TGTGCCCGCAGCCCAGGGGACTGGGGGGCGTTTGGGGCCAACGTCCTGACTTTC. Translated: CARSPGDWGAFGANVLTF.

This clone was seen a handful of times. In DNA, the CDR3 is TGCGCCAGCAGCTTTAACACAGGGGGTGGCGAGACCCAGTACTTC. Translation: CASSFNTGGGETQYF. The J gene is TRBJ2-5, the V gene TRBV5-1, with 8 bases matching TRBD1. Germline V gene data show CDR1 as SGHRS and CDR2 as YFSETQ. With V trimmed by 2 bases and J by 5 bases, 8 bases remained unmatched. CDR3 length equals 15 residues.

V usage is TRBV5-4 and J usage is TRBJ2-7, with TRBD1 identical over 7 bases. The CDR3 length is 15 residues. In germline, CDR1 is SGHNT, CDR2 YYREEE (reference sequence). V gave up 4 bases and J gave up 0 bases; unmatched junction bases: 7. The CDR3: CASSMRRQGSYEQYF. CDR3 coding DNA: TGTGCCAGCAGCATGCGGAGACAGGGCTCCTACGAGCAGTACTTC.

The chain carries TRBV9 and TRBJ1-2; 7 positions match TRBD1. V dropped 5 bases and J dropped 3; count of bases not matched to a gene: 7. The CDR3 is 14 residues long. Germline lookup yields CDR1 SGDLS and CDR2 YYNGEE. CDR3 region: CASRAPQGDYGYTF. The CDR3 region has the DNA TGTGCCAGCAGGGCCCCCCAGGGGGACTATGGCTACACCTTC. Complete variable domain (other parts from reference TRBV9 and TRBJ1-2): DSGVTQTPKHLITATGQRVTLRCSPRSGDLSVYWYQQSLDQGLQFLIQYYNGEERAKGNILERFSAQQFPDLHSELNLSSLELGDSALYFCASRAPQGDYGYTFGSGTRLTVV.

The CDR3 is CASSNRDIQYF. In DNA form, the CDR3 reads TGTGCCAGCAGCAACCGGGACATTCAGTACTTC. This sequence joins TRBV2 and TRBJ2-4; D gene ambiguous. The CDR3 extends over 11 amino acids. The germline V gene has CDR1 SNHLY and CDR2 FYNNEI. V was pared by 6 bases and J by 8 bases, with 8 bases between.

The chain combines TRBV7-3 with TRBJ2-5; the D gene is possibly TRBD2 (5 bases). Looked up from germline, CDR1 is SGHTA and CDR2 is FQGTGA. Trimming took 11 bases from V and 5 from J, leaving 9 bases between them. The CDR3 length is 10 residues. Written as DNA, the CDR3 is TGTGCCTGTTCGGGGGAGACCCAGTACTTC. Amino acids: CACSGETQYF. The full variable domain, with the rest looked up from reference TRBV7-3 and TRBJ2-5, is GAGVSQTPSNKVTEKGKYVELRCDPISGHTALYWYRQSLGQGPEFLIYFQGTGAADDSGLPNDRFFAVRPEGSVSTLKIQRTERGDSAVYLCACSGETQYFGPGTRLLVL.

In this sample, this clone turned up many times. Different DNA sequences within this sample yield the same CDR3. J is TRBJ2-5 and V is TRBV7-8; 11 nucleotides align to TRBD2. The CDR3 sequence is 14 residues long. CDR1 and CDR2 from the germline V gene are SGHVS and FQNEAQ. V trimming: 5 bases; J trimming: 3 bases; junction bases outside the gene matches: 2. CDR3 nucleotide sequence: TGTGCCAGCAGCCTGGGACTAGCGGAAGAGACCCAGTACTTC. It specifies CASSLGLAEETQYF.

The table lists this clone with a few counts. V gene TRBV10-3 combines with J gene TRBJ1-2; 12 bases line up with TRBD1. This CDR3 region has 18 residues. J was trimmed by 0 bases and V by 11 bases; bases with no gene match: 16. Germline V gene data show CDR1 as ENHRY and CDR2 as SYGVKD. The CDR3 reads CASTQGQGAPSSNYGYTF. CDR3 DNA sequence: TGTGCCTCAACACAGGGACAGGGGGCTCCATCCTCTAACTATGGCTACACCTTC.

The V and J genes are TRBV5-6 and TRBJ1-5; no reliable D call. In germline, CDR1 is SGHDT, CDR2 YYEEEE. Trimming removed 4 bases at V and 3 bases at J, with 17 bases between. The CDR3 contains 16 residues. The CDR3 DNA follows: TGTGCCAGCAGCCGAGGAGGTGGCAGCTACAATCAGCCCCAGCATTTT. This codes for CASSRGGGSYNQPQHF.

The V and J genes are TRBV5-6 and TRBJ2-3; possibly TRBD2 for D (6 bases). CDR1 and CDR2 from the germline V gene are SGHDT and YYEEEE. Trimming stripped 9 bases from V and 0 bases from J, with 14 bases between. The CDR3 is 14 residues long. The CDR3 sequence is CATSRDFSTDTQYF. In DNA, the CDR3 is TGTGCCACCAGTAGGGACTTTAGCACAGATACGCAGTATTTT. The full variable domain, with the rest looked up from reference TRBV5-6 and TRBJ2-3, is DAGVTQSPTHLIKTRGQQVTLRCSPKSGHDTVSWYQQALGQGPQFIFQYYEEEERQRGNFPDRFSGHQFPNYSSELNVNALLLGDSALYLCATSRDFSTDTQYFGPGTRLTVL.

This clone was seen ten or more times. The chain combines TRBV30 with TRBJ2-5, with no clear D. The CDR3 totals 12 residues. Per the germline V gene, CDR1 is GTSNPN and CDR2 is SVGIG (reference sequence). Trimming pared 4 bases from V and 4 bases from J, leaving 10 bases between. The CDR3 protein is CAWTSGGETQYF. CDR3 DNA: TGTGCCTGGACCTCCGGCGGAGAGACCCAGTACTTC.

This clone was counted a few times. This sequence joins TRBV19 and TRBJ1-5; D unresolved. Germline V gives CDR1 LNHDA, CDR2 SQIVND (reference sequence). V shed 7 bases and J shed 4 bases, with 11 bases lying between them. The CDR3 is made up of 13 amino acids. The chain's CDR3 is CASTPGLNQPQHF. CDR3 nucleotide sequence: TGTGCCAGTACCCCCGGGCTTAATCAGCCCCAGCATTTT.

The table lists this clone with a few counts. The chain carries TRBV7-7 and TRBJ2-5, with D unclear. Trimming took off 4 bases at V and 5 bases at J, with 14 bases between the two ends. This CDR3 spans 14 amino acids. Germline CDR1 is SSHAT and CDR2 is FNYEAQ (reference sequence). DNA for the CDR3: TGTGCCAGCAGCTCCACAACAGTGGTGGAGACCCAGTACTTC. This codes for CASSSTTVVETQYF. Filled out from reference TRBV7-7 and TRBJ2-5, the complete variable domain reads GAGVSQSPRYKVTKRGQDVTLRCDPISSHATLYWYQQALGQGPEFLTYFNYEAQPDKSGLPSDRFSAERPEGSISTLTIQRTEQRDSAMYRCASSSTTVVETQYFGPGTRLLVL.